This TCR beta chain stems from a study of chemoradiotherapy in HPV16-positive cancers. Study context: Functional T-cell assays on a couple of HPV16-positive patients' cells defined candidate HPV-specific clones and common TCR motifs.

Overall study results and limits: Candidate HPV-specific clones and E7-related TCR motifs grew in tumor during treatment. HPV-specific T cells were functionally defined from only two HPV16-positive patients.

Libraries were prepared by immunoSEQ multiplex PCR; TCRdb keeps only in-frame clonotypes and omits some of them. Seen here are about 22,000 clones, 85% to 90% observed once, and the top ten hold approximately 5.8%. Of note for this clone: Antigen: not known.

From germline, CDR1 is SNHLY and CDR2 FYNNEI. V gave up 3 bases and J gave up 0 bases, with 0 bases separating them. The CDR3 totals 11 residues. The sample in question was blood, obtained from a patient who underwent chemoradiotherapy. J is TRBJ2-7 and V is TRBV2; D is unclear. This receptor was taken from a human donor with HPV-associated anogenital cancer. In DNA, the CDR3 is TGTGCCAGCAGTGACTCCTACGAGCAGTACGTC. The encoded protein is CASSDSYEQYV.